This T cell receptor (beta chain) was captured by sequencing in a study of T-cell reconstitution after alpha-beta-depleted transplantation in children. The TCRbeta library incorporated unique molecular identifiers. One entry per CDR3 protein results from TCRdb running MiXCR on the PCR reads. The table includes around 700,000 distinct CDR3 sequences, under 15% detected once. The CDR3 has 12 amino acids. The junction had 7 bases not matched to a gene; V was cut back by 8 bases and J by 7 bases. The rearrangement uses TRBV12-3 or TRBV12-4 and TRBJ2-7; 8 bases agree with TRBD2. This TCR was recovered from a girl aged 2 to 10 with congenital amegakaryocytic thrombocytopenia, due to receive a stem cell transplant. Sequenced material: PBMCs, taken before TCRalphabeta/CD19-depleted stem cell transplant. The CDR3 sequence: CASGPREGEQYF. CDR3 DNA sequence: TGTGCCAGCGGGCCCCGGGAGGGTGAGCAGTACTTC.